This T cell receptor beta chain is from a study of CD8 T cells in ankylosing spondylitis. This clonotype occurred many times. Each CDR3 protein is one row after TCRdb ran MiXCR on the 5' RACE reads. This table holds approximately 180,000 distinct CDR3 sequences, roughly 18% found once. The CDR3 is 15 amino acids. V was clipped by 3 bases and J by 3 bases, with 11 bases between them. Per germline, CDR1 MNHEY and CDR2 SMNVEV (reference sequence). This clonotype originated in a male donor between 5 and 35 years old with ankylosing spondylitis or in good health (not recorded which). Sequences were obtained from blood, either unsorted or a sorted T cell fraction (not recorded which). The chain is built from TRBV27 and TRBJ2-2, with D possibly being TRBD2 (5 bases). Here the CDR3 reads CASSFVSDYTGELFF. In DNA form, the CDR3 reads TGTGCCAGCAGTTTTGTTAGCGATTACACCGGGGAGCTGTTTTTT.